The 32 T cell receptor beta chains listed next were all sequenced from one sample in a study of OX40 agonist ivuxolimab in advanced cancers. The method was immunoSEQ multiplex PCR; TCRdb's version includes in-frame clones alone and lacks a portion of them. The sample contains over 55,000 clones, around 80% of which appear only once. Sequenced material: CD4+ or CD8+ T cells sorted from blood, taken in a trial of the OX40 agonist ivuxolimab. Receptors were obtained from an adult with an advanced solid tumor such as melanoma, head and neck, liver or kidney cancer.

The chain uses TRBV10-3 and TRBJ1-2; 9 bases are a match to TRBD1. V dropped 6 bases and J dropped 8; count of bases not matched to a gene: 16. CDR1 and CDR2 (germline): ENHRY, SYGVKD. The CDR3 covers 16 residues. The CDR3 DNA sequence: TGTGCCATCAGGGGTCAAGGGGCGAGGACAGGGGACGGCTACACCTTC. Protein sequence: CAIRGQGARTGDGYTF.

The chain combines TRBV10-1 with TRBJ2-7; D gene uncertain. Per germline, CDR1 WNHNN and CDR2 SYGVQD (reference sequence). This CDR3 spans 14 amino acids. V lost 0 bases and J 5 bases, leaving 11 bases between the germline ends. Here the CDR3 reads CASSESGSYHEQYF. CDR3 DNA sequence: TGCGCCAGCAGTGAGTCGGGTAGCTACCACGAGCAGTACTTC.

Here the CDR3 reads CASSFRGRGYTF. In DNA form, the CDR3 reads TGTGCCAGCAGTTTCAGGGGGCGCGGCTACACCTTC. The chain is built from TRBV28 and TRBJ1-2, with TRBD1 matching over 8 bases. J was trimmed by 8 bases and V by 3 bases; bases with no gene match: 2. The germline CDR1 and CDR2 sequences are MDHEN and SYDVKM. This CDR3 is 12 amino acids long.

This chain connects TRBV5-1 to TRBJ2-7; D is undetermined. Trimming removed 4 bases from V and 6 bases from J, with 14 bases in between. The germline CDR1 and CDR2 sequences are SGHRS and YFSETQ. The CDR3 is made up of 13 amino acids. In nucleotides, the CDR3 is TGCGCCAGCAGCCCCCCTAAGAACAGCGAGCAGTACTTC. This gives the protein CASSPPKNSEQYF. The variable domain in full, with the rest retrieved from reference TRBV5-1 and TRBJ2-7, is KAGVTQTPRYLIKTRGQQVTLSCSPISGHRSVSWYQQTPGQGLQFLFEYFSETQRNKGNFPGRFSGRQFSNSRSEMNVSTLELGDSALYLCASSPPKNSEQYFGPGTRLTVT.

V usage is TRBV7-9 and J usage is TRBJ2-1; 10 nucleotides line up with TRBD2. Unmatched junction bases numbered 6, after V lost 3 bases and J lost 4 bases. There are 16 residues in the CDR3. The germline V gene has CDR1 SEHNR and CDR2 FQNEAQ (reference sequence). The CDR3 sequence: CASSFLAGAGYNEQFF. The DNA of the CDR3 is TGTGCCAGCAGCTTCCTAGCGGGAGCGGGGTACAATGAGCAGTTCTTC. The full variable domain, its missing parts supplied by reference TRBV7-9 and TRBJ2-1, is DTGVSQNPRHKITKRGQNVTFRCDPISEHNRLYWYRQTLGQGPEFLTYFQNEAQLEKSRLLSDRFSAERPKGSFSTLEIQRTEQGDSAMYLCASSFLAGAGYNEQFFGPGTRLTVL.

The chain recombines TRBV10-2 with TRBJ2-5; 9 bases line up with TRBD2. With V trimmed by 6 bases and J by 3 bases, 5 bases remained unmatched. Germline V gene data show CDR1 as WSHSY and CDR2 as SAAADI. CDR3 size: 14 residues. CDR3 bases: TGCGCCAGCAGGGCTAGCGGGGTTAAAGAGACCCAGTACTTC. It codes for CASRASGVKETQYF.

The J gene is TRBJ2-2, the V gene TRBV5-4; 7 nucleotides align to TRBD2. The V segment lost 1 base and the J segment 6 bases; nucleotides outside the gene matches: 6. The CDR3 totals 15 residues. Germline V lookup: CDR1 SGHNT, CDR2 YYREEE (reference sequence). CDR3 nucleotides: TGTGCCAGCAGCTTGATCGGCGGGAGTGCCGGGGAGCTGTTTTTT. This translates into CASSLIGGSAGELFF.

The rearrangement joins TRBV19 to TRBJ1-2; no definite D call. CDR1 is LNHDA and CDR2 is SQIVND in the germline V gene (reference sequence). CDR3 length: 12 amino acids. V lost 3 bases and J lost 6, with 8 bases in between. In nucleotides, the CDR3 is TGTGCCAGTAGTATTTCCCGGCATGGCTACACCTTC. Protein product: CASSISRHGYTF.

The genes are TRBV9 and TRBJ1-1; D is unclear. Germline V gene lookup returns CDR1 SGDLS and CDR2 YYNGEE. The CDR3 spans 15 residues. V was clipped by 2 bases and J by 1 base, with 12 bases between them. The CDR3 protein is CASSVGWQKNTEAFF. The CDR3 nucleotides read TGTGCCAGCAGCGTTGGATGGCAGAAGAACACTGAAGCTTTCTTT.

V is TRBV28 and J is TRBJ2-7, with D possibly matching TRBD2 (6 bases). The CDR3 contains 13 residues. V lost 7 bases to trimming and J lost 1 base, with 11 bases between them. Per germline, CDR1 MDHEN and CDR2 SYDVKM. CDR3 nucleotides: TGTGCCAGCAAGTCCGGGGGTTCCTACGAGCAGTACTTC. Its translation is CASKSGGSYEQYF.

The rearrangement joins TRBV5-1 to TRBJ2-7, with a tentative D call TRBD2 (5 bases). Trimming took off 4 bases at V and 4 bases at J, with 9 bases between the two ends. There are 12 residues in the CDR3. Looked up from germline, CDR1 is SGHRS and CDR2 is YFSETQ. CDR3 coding DNA: TGCGCCAGCAGCGCGGGCGAGTACGAGCAGTACTTC. It encodes CASSAGEYEQYF. The full variable domain, with the rest looked up from reference TRBV5-1 and TRBJ2-7, is KAGVTQTPRYLIKTRGQQVTLSCSPISGHRSVSWYQQTPGQGLQFLFEYFSETQRNKGNFPGRFSGRQFSNSRSEMNVSTLELGDSALYLCASSAGEYEQYFGPGTRLTVT.

The chain combines TRBV7-2 with TRBJ2-7; a weak D match, TRBD2 (6 bases). Germline CDR1 reads SGHTA; CDR2 reads FQGNSA. The CDR3 is made up of 16 amino acids. Trimming took 5 bases from V and 5 from J, leaving 22 bases between them. The CDR3 reads CASSPRSTLSSDEQYF. The CDR3 DNA sequence: TGTGCCAGCAGCCCGAGAAGCACTCTTTCTAGCGACGAGCAGTACTTC.

This clone has just one count. This chain joins TRBV6-1 and TRBJ2-2; TRBD2 matches 7 bases. Trimming cost V 8 bases and J 2 bases; bases outside gene matches: 5. The CDR3 is made up of 14 amino acids. Germline lookup yields CDR1 MNHNS and CDR2 SASEGT. CDR3 bases: TGTGCCAGCCCCCCTAGCGGAAACACCGGGGAGCTGTTTTTT. Protein sequence: CASPPSGNTGELFF.

This chain connects TRBV5-1 to TRBJ2-2, with a weak D call TRBD1 (5 bases). Per the germline V gene, CDR1 is SGHRS and CDR2 is YFSETQ. This CDR3 has 13 amino acids. Deletions cut 3 bases from V and 4 bases from J, with 7 bases between. This CDR3 reads CASSSRVTGELFF. In nucleotides, the CDR3 is TGCGCCAGCAGCTCCAGGGTCACCGGGGAGCTGTTTTTT.

The genes are TRBV18 and TRBJ1-5, with unresolved D. The CDR3 length is 13 residues. V was cut by 0 bases and J by 9 bases, with 9 bases left in between. Per germline, CDR1 KGHSH and CDR2 LQKENI. CDR3 DNA sequence: TGTGCCAGCTCACCACCTAAAGGTACGCCCCAGCATTTT. Translating gives CASSPPKGTPQHF. The entire variable domain, with the rest obtained from reference TRBV18 and TRBJ1-5, is as follows: NAGVMQNPRHLVRRRGQEARLRCSPMKGHSHVYWYRQLPEEGLKFMVYLQKENIIDESGMPKERFSAEFPKEGPSILRIQQVVRGDSAAYFCASSPPKGTPQHFGDGTRLSIL.

This chain connects TRBV19 to TRBJ2-2; D is unclear. CDR1 LNHDA and CDR2 SQIVND come from the germline V gene (reference sequence). The ends were cut back, 7 bases at V and 0 bases at J, with 21 bases in the middle. This CDR3 comprises 18 residues. The CDR3 nucleotides read TGTGCCAGTAAAAGGGCGGCCGATTACCTCGCGAACACCGGGGAGCTGTTTTTT. Protein sequence: CASKRAADYLANTGELFF.

The chain carries TRBV11-2 and TRBJ2-1, with 10 positions matching TRBD2. The length of the CDR3 is 19 residues. Unmatched junction bases numbered 9, after V lost 0 bases and J lost 1 base. In germline, CDR1 is SGHAT, CDR2 FQNNGV. The CDR3 bases are TGTGCCAGCAGCTTAGATTCGGCTAGCGGGAGTCGTTCCTACAATGAGCAGTTCTTC. Protein sequence: CASSLDSASGSRSYNEQFF.

The chain joins TRBV19 to TRBJ2-7; D may correspond to TRBD1 or TRBD2 (5 bases each). The CDR3 totals 14 residues. V was shortened by 5 bases and J by 2 bases, with 13 bases between the two germline ends. Germline V lookup: CDR1 LNHDA, CDR2 SQIVND (reference sequence). This chain's CDR3 is CASSSLRDAYEQYF. In DNA, the CDR3 is TGTGCCAGTAGTTCCCTCCGGGACGCCTACGAGCAGTACTTC.

The chain has TRBV28 and TRBJ1-6; D unclear. The CDR3 runs to 13 residues. Looked up from germline, CDR1 is MDHEN and CDR2 is SYDVKM. V lost 5 bases and J 10 bases, leaving 12 bases between the germline ends. CDR3 in amino acids: CASSVNIGSPLHF. The CDR3 DNA reads TGTGCCAGCAGTGTAAATATAGGATCACCCCTCCACTTT.

The genes are TRBV5-4 and TRBJ2-5, with a tentative D call TRBD1 (6 bases). The CDR3 length is 14 residues. Germline V CDR1 and CDR2: SGHNT, YYREEE (reference sequence). V lost 4 bases and J 5 bases, leaving 15 bases between the germline ends. CDR3 protein: CASSVDSPSETQYF. CDR3 in DNA: TGTGCCAGCAGCGTGGACAGTCCTTCTGAGACCCAGTACTTC.

Comments on this clone: The sample has other DNA sequences that encode this CDR3 too. The chain uses TRBV27 and TRBJ2-7; perhaps TRBD2 as D (6 bases). The CDR3 sequence is 14 residues long. The germline CDR1 and CDR2 sequences are MNHEY and SMNVEV (reference sequence). Trimming removed 0 bases from V and 3 bases from J, with 9 bases in between. The CDR3 loop is CASSLSSGGYEQYF. In DNA, the CDR3 is TGTGCCAGCAGTTTATCTAGCGGCGGCTACGAGCAGTACTTC.

This chain links TRBV5-5 with TRBJ2-7, with 9 positions matching TRBD1. The CDR3 loop spans 14 amino acids. Germline CDR1 and CDR2: SGHKS and YYEKEE (reference sequence). Germline trimming cut 3 bases from V and 2 bases from J; bases unmatched to any gene: 3. CDR3: CASSWGQGTYEQYF. The CDR3, as DNA: TGTGCCAGCAGCTGGGGACAGGGCACCTACGAGCAGTACTTC.

This chain links TRBV19 with TRBJ2-6; D assignment may be TRBD1 or TRBD2 (6 bases each). This CDR3 spans 20 amino acids. Germline CDR1 LNHDA, CDR2 SQIVND (reference sequence). V gave up 7 bases and J gave up 0 bases, with 25 bases separating them. The CDR3 sequence is CASTSWRVDRRSSGANVLTF. The CDR3 DNA sequence: TGTGCCAGTACCTCATGGAGGGTTGACAGGCGGTCCTCTGGGGCCAACGTCCTGACTTTC.

This clone has a handful of counts. V is TRBV19 and J is TRBJ2-2; 10 nucleotides match TRBD1. This CDR3 is 15 amino acids long. The V segment lost 4 bases and the J segment 3 bases; nucleotides outside the gene matches: 2. Germline values: CDR1 LNHDA, CDR2 SQIVND (reference sequence). CDR3 in amino acids: CASSRGQGYTGELFF. CDR3 DNA: TGTGCCAGTAGTAGGGGACAGGGGTACACCGGGGAGCTGTTTTTT.

V gene TRBV11-3 combines with J gene TRBJ2-5, with TRBD1 matching 10 bases. J lost 2 bases, V lost 5 bases, and 5 bases had no gene match. The germline V gene has CDR1 SGHNT and CDR2 YENEEA. The CDR3 covers 15 residues. CDR3 coding DNA: TGTGCCAGCAGCCAAGGACAGGGGGTTCAAGAGACCCAGTACTTC. Its protein product is CASSQGQGVQETQYF.

This clone appeared a few times. J is TRBJ1-4 and V is TRBV28; no clear D. Trimming pared 3 bases from V and 7 bases from J, leaving 12 bases between. Germline V lookup: CDR1 MDHEN, CDR2 SYDVKM. CDR3 length equals 14 residues. The CDR3 protein is CASSFRATIEKLFF. The CDR3, as DNA: TGTGCCAGCAGTTTCCGGGCGACGATTGAAAAACTGTTTTTT.

The V call is TRBV5-4, the J call TRBJ1-2; D might be TRBD1 (5 bases). This CDR3 has 14 amino acids. Trimming cost V 1 base and J 4 bases, with 11 bases left between them. Germline V gene lookup returns CDR1 SGHNT and CDR2 YYREEE (reference sequence). The CDR3, as DNA: TGTGCCAGCAGCTTGAGGGGCGCAAGCTATGGCTACACCTTC. Its protein is CASSLRGASYGYTF. Full variable domain (missing parts from reference TRBV5-4 and TRBJ1-2): ETGVTQSPTHLIKTRGQQVTLRCSSQSGHNTVSWYQQALGQGPQFIFQYYREEENGRGNFPPRFSGLQFPNYSSELNVNALELDDSALYLCASSLRGASYGYTFGSGTRLTVV.

The chain joins TRBV7-2 to TRBJ2-1, with 8 positions matching TRBD1. Trimming removed 1 base from V and 0 bases from J; junction bases left unmatched: 2. Germline V gene lookup returns CDR1 SGHTA and CDR2 FQGNSA. The CDR3 is made up of 16 amino acids. This chain's CDR3 is CASSLGGQASYNEQFF. The CDR3 DNA reads as TGTGCCAGCAGCTTAGGGGGACAGGCCTCCTACAATGAGCAGTTCTTC.

This clone was recorded once. The CDR3 DNA follows: TGTGCCAGCAGTGAATCCCTTCTAGCCGGGGGCGATGAGCAGTTCTTC. Its translation is CASSESLLAGGDEQFF. The chain couples TRBV25-1 to TRBJ2-1; possibly TRBD1 or TRBD2 for D (6 bases each). V was cut by 1 base and J by 8 bases, with 18 bases left in between. The V gene's germline CDR1 is MGHDK and CDR2 SYGVNS. The CDR3 sequence is 16 residues long.

V and J are TRBV28 and TRBJ1-2, with 8 nucleotides matching TRBD1. Germline assignment: CDR1 MDHEN and CDR2 SYDVKM. V shed 5 bases, J shed 5 bases, and the junction held 7 bases outside the gene matches. This CDR3 is built from 14 residues. The CDR3 sequence is CASSPRQGRYGYTF. CDR3 nucleotide sequence: TGTGCCAGCAGTCCGCGACAGGGGAGGTATGGCTACACCTTC.

The chain is built from TRBV4-2 and TRBJ2-3; no clear D. V was shortened by 1 base and J by 2 bases, with 4 bases between the two germline ends. The CDR3 consists of 13 residues. Germline V gives CDR1 LGHNA, CDR2 YNFKEQ. CDR3 sequence: CASSQANTDTQYF. Written as DNA, the CDR3 is TGTGCCAGCAGCCAAGCCAACACAGATACGCAGTATTTT.

The chain employs TRBV5-5 and TRBJ2-3, with a tentative D call TRBD1 (6 bases). With 1 base removed from V and 3 bases from J, the gap between germline ends came to 9 bases. Looked up from germline, CDR1 is SGHKS and CDR2 is YYEKEE (reference sequence). This CDR3 has 14 residues. The CDR3 DNA reads TGTGCCAGCAGCTTGAGAACAGGGACAGATACGCAGTATTTT. Its translation: CASSLRTGTDTQYF. The variable domain in full, completed from reference TRBV5-5 and TRBJ2-3, reads DAGVTQSPTHLIKTRGQQVTLRCSPISGHKSVSWYQQVLGQGPQFIFQYYEKEERGRGNFPDRFSARQFPNYSSELNVNALLLGDSALYLCASSLRTGTDTQYFGPGTRLTVL.